The clone carrying this T cell receptor (beta chain) showed up just a few times. Its antigen is unknown. In germline, CDR1 is SQVTM, CDR2 ANQGSEA. Trimming stripped 6 bases from V and 7 bases from J, with 9 bases between. The CDR3 consists of 10 residues. The entry originates in a study of T-cell memory formation after mild COVID-19. Study-wide results and caveats: Researchers found some responding clones in pre-infection memory, a sign that cross-reactive memory joined.

One entry per CDR3 protein, called by TCRdb with MiXCR from the 5' RACE reads. The sample lists roughly 310,000 distinct CDR3 sequences, about a sixth occurring once. The chain has TRBV29-1 and TRBJ1-1; D perhaps matches TRBD1 (6 bases). The clonotype originates from a man between 18 and 29 years old who had mild COVID-19 (a few samples of this study predate the infection). Cell type and time point are not known. Material: PBMCs or a T cell subset sorted from them (not recorded which). The CDR3 bases are TGCAGCGTATCAGGGGATGAAGCTTTCTTT. It is translated as CSVSGDEAFF.